The clone carrying this TCR beta chain has ten or more counts. Its antigen is unknown. The CDR3 contains 15 residues. Germline lookup yields CDR1 SGHRS and CDR2 YFSETQ. The ends were cut back, 4 bases at V and 2 bases at J, with 15 bases in the middle. This sample was included in a study of Graves' ophthalmopathy and Graves' hyperthyroidism. Whole-study results and caveats: A model of 13 signatures distinguished ophthalmopathy from stable hyperthyroidism at about 86% sensitivity and 70% to 84% specificity.

TCR beta CDR3 amplification used RNA transcripts. The library came from an HTBI-primed first-round RT-PCR and a second-round multiplex PCR. Using its own MiXCR run on the multiplex PCR reads, TCRdb lists one record per CDR3 protein. The sample carries 1 million to 1.3 million distinct CDR3 sequences, less than 45% recorded once. This chain joins TRBV5-1 and TRBJ1-2, with a possible D match to TRBD1 (6 bases). The source material was peripheral blood or thyroid tissue (not recorded which). The sequence came from an adult man with Graves' hyperthyroidism. CDR3 loop: CASSRGQNRNYGYTF. The CDR3 DNA sequence: TGCGCCAGCAGCCGAGGACAGAACCGGAACTATGGCTACACCTTC.